The 12 T cell receptor beta chains presented below share a single source sample, sequenced in a study of shared clonotypes between healthy human individuals. Sequencing used immunoSEQ multiplex PCR; TCRdb keeps in-frame clones, though not all of them. The repertoire includes 1.5 million to 2.5 million clones, 85% to 95% of them detected once, and roughly 1.2% sits in the top ten. As defined, naive CD8 cells were CD45RO-negative and positively selected for CCR7, with terminally differentiated effector memory CD45RA+ cells excluded. The sequenced material came from naive CD8+ T cells sorted from blood. The receptor source for this set is a man younger than 35 in good health.

The chain recombines TRBV6-5 with TRBJ2-3, with TRBD2 matching over 9 bases. The CDR3 length is 13 residues. V shed 10 bases, J shed 2 bases, and the junction held 4 bases outside the gene matches. Germline CDR1 MNHEY, CDR2 SVGAGI. The CDR3 coding sequence is TGTGCCACCCGACTAGCGGACACAGATACGCAGTATTTT. Its translation: CATRLADTDTQYF.

This CDR3 is CASKDGYNEQFF. The CDR3 DNA sequence: TGTGCCAGCAAAGACGGATACAATGAGCAGTTCTTC. V and J are TRBV6-1 and TRBJ2-1; D not certain. Germline assignment: CDR1 MNHNS and CDR2 SASEGT. Trimming stripped 7 bases from V and 4 bases from J, with 8 bases between. This CDR3 is 12 amino acids long.

This clone appeared a single time. The CDR3 DNA sequence: TGTGCCAGCAGCGTAGTCGCTACGAACACCGGGGAGCTGTTTTTT. It encodes CASSVVATNTGELFF. This rearrangement joins TRBV9 to TRBJ2-2; D call uncertain. Looked up from germline, CDR1 is SGDLS and CDR2 is YYNGEE. The CDR3 is 15 residues long. V dropped 0 bases and J dropped 0 bases, with 6 bases sitting between them. Supplemented by reference TRBV9 and TRBJ2-2, the full variable domain reads DSGVTQTPKHLITATGQRVTLRCSPRSGDLSVYWYQQSLDQGLQFLIQYYNGEERAKGNILERFSAQQFPDLHSELNLSSLELGDSALYFCASSVVATNTGELFFGEGSRLTVL.

V usage is TRBV27 and J usage is TRBJ2-3; D might be TRBD1 or TRBD2, each matching 5 bases. V lost 6 bases to trimming and J lost 14 bases, with 18 bases between them. The CDR3 consists of 12 residues. The germline CDR1 and CDR2 sequences are MNHEY and SMNVEV (reference sequence). This CDR3 reads CASSPGPGPTYF. As DNA, the CDR3 is TGTGCCAGCAGCCCGGGCCCGGGACCCACGTATTTT.

V is TRBV27 and J is TRBJ2-5; weak D call: TRBD1 (7 bases). Germline V gives CDR1 MNHEY, CDR2 SMNVEV (reference sequence). The V end lost 6 bases, the J end lost 5 bases, and 19 bases lay between the germline ends. The CDR3 extends over 15 amino acids. The CDR3 DNA follows: TGTGCCAGCAGCCTCGTTTCAGGGGGGTGGGAGACCCAGTACTTC. Its protein is CASSLVSGGWETQYF.

This chain joins TRBV5-1 and TRBJ2-2; the match to TRBD2 covers 11 bases. V lost 3 bases and J lost 3; bases outside the gene matches: 4. Germline CDR1 and CDR2: SGHRS and YFSETQ. The CDR3 consists of 16 residues. CDR3 residues: CASSSGLAEYTGELFF. In DNA form, the CDR3 reads TGCGCCAGCAGCTCGGGACTAGCGGAATACACCGGGGAGCTGTTTTTT. Full variable domain (remainder filled in from reference TRBV5-1 and TRBJ2-2): KAGVTQTPRYLIKTRGQQVTLSCSPISGHRSVSWYQQTPGQGLQFLFEYFSETQRNKGNFPGRFSGRQFSNSRSEMNVSTLELGDSALYLCASSSGLAEYTGELFFGEGSRLTVL.

The chain employs TRBV27 and TRBJ1-2, with 11 bases identical to TRBD1. The CDR3 consists of 18 residues. V trimming: 5 bases; J trimming: 6 bases; junction bases outside the gene matches: 17. Germline-derived CDR1 and CDR2 are MNHEY and SMNVEV (reference sequence). Here the CDR3 reads CASSKEPGQGGIINGYTF. CDR3 DNA sequence: TGTGCCAGCAGTAAGGAACCGGGACAGGGGGGCATTATCAATGGCTACACCTTC.

The V call is TRBV27, the J call TRBJ2-5; TRBD1 matches at 7 bases. Trimming at V came to 6 bases and at J to 2 bases, leaving 12 bases not matched to a gene. Germline values: CDR1 MNHEY, CDR2 SMNVEV (reference sequence). The CDR3 covers 16 residues. The CDR3 is CASSPSTGTIQETQYF. DNA for the CDR3: TGTGCCAGCAGCCCCTCGACAGGGACGATACAAGAGACCCAGTACTTC.

This sequence joins TRBV6-5 and TRBJ2-3, with 11 bases fitting TRBD1. Germline-derived CDR1 and CDR2 are MNHEY and SVGAGI. The CDR3 sequence is 16 residues long. V gave up 1 base and J gave up 5 bases; unmatched junction bases: 5. CDR3 amino acids: CASSYWGQGELDTQYF. The CDR3 nucleotides read TGTGCCAGCAGTTACTGGGGACAGGGGGAATTAGATACGCAGTATTTT.

This clone was found once. The chain joins TRBV10-3 to TRBJ1-2; TRBD1 might be the D (5 bases). The CDR3 has 12 amino acids. V lost 10 bases, J lost 3 bases, and 12 bases lay in between. Germline assignment: CDR1 ENHRY and CDR2 SYGVKD. CDR3 DNA sequence: TGTGCCAGCGTACAGGATTACTATGGCTACACCTTC. Its translation: CASVQDYYGYTF.

The chain links TRBV27 to TRBJ2-7, with D unclear. The CDR3 runs to 14 residues. The germline gives CDR1 MNHEY, CDR2 SMNVEV (reference sequence). Trimming stripped 4 bases from V and 0 bases from J, with 10 bases between. CDR3 amino acids: CASSSSSDSYEQYF. CDR3 DNA: TGTGCCAGCAGTTCCTCTTCCGACTCCTACGAGCAGTACTTC.

Concerning this clone: This specimen includes other DNA sequences encoding the same CDR3. V and J are TRBV5-4 and TRBJ1-1; D unclear. CDR1 is SGHNT and CDR2 is YYREEE in the germline V gene (reference sequence). The V and J ends lost 4 bases and 4 bases respectively, with 8 bases between them. The CDR3 spans 12 residues. CDR3 in amino acids: CASSRGSTEAFF. The CDR3 DNA reads TGTGCCAGCAGCCGAGGGAGCACTGAAGCTTTCTTT.